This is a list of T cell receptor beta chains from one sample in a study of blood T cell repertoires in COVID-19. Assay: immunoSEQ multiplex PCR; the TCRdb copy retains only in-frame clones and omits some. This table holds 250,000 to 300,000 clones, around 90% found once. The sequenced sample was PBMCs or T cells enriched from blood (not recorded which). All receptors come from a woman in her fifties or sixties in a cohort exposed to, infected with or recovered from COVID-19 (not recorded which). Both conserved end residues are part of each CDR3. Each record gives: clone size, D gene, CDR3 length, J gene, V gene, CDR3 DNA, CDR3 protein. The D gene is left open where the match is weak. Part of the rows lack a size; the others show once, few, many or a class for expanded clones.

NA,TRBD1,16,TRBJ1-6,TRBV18,TGTGCCAGCTCACCTACAGGGACAGGGGGCTTCTCACCCCTCCACTTT,CASSPTGTGGFSPLHF
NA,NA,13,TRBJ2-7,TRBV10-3,TGTGCCATCAGTGAGATGACTAGCTACGAGCAGTACTTC,CAISEMTSYEQYF
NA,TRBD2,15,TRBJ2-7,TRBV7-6,TGTGCCAGCAGCTTAAACCCGGGACTAGGATACGAGCAGTACTTC,CASSLNPGLGYEQYF
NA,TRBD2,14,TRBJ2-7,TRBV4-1,TGCGCCAGCAGCCAGCGGGAGGGCCTATACGAGCAGTACTTC,CASSQREGLYEQYF
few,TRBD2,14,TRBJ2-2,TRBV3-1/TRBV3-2,TGTGCCAACTCAACCGGGGGGTATGGCGGGGAGCTGTTTTTT,CANSTGGYGGELFF
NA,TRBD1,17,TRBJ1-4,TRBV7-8,TGTGCCAGCAGCTTAGCGGGGCAGGGGGCAACTAATGAAAAACTGTTTTTT,CASSLAGQGATNEKLFF
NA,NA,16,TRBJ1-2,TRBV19,TGTGCCAGTAGTACGGCCTGGCGCAGGAATAACTATGGCTACACCTTC,CASSTAWRRNNYGYTF
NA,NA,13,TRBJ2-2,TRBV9,TGTGCCAGCACCACAGGGAGGGACGGGGAGCTGTTTTTT,CASTTGRDGELFF
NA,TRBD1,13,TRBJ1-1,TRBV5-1,TGCGCCAGCAGTCAGACAGGGGGCGATGAAGCTTTCTTT,CASSQTGGDEAFF
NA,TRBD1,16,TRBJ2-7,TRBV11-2,TGTGCCAGCAGCTTGATTGTGTCGACAGGGACCTACGAGCAGTACTTC,CASSLIVSTGTYEQYF
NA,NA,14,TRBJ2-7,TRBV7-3,TGTGCCAGCAGCTATGGTGGAGCCCGCGCGGAGCAGTACTTC,CASSYGGARAEQYF
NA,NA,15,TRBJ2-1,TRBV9,TGTGCCAGCAGCGTAGAAGCGGGCCTCTACAATGAGCAGTTCTTC,CASSVEAGLYNEQFF
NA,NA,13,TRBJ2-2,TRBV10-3,TGTGCCATCACTCTTACGAACACCGGGGAGCTGTTTTTT,CAITLTNTGELFF
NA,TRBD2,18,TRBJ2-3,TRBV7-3,TGTGCCAGCAGCTTAACTGGGCTAGCGGGGGAAGTCACAGATACGCAGTATTTT,CASSLTGLAGEVTDTQYF
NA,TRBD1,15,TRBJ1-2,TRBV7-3,TGTGCCAGCAGCAAGGCGACAGGGGGCGACTATGGCTACACCTTC,CASSKATGGDYGYTF
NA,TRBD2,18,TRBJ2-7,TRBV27,TGTGCCAGCAGTCTCACGTCCCCGACCGGGACTAGCGGCTACGAGCAGTACTTC,CASSLTSPTGTSGYEQYF
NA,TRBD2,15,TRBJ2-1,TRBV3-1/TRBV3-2,TGTGCCAGCAGCCAAGGAGCGGGAGGGCCCCACGAGCAGTTCTTC,CASSQGAGGPHEQFF
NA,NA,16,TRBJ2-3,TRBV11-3,TGTGCCAGCAGCCTCCGGCACGGGTCCCTCACAGATACGCAGTATTTT,CASSLRHGSLTDTQYF
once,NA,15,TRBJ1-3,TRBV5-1,TGCGCCAGCAGCGGGGACTCTCGCTCTGGAAACACCATATATTTT,CASSGDSRSGNTIYF
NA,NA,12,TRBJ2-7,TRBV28,TGTGCCAGCAGGCAGGGGATCTACGAGCAGTACTTC,CASRQGIYEQYF
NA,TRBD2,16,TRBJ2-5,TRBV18,TGTGCCAGCTCACCGCAGACTAGCGGGAAAGGAGAGACCCAGTACTTC,CASSPQTSGKGETQYF
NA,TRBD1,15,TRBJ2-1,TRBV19,TGTGCCAGTAGGAGGACAGGGGTCGCCTACAATGAGCAGTTCTTC,CASRRTGVAYNEQFF
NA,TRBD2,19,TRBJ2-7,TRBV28,TGTGCCAGCAGTTCGATCCGGGACATCGGACTAGCGTTACGGTACGAGCAGTACTTC,CASSSIRDIGLALRYEQYF
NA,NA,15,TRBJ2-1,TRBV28,TGTGCCAGCAGCCTCGGGGGGACAGGCTACAATGAGCAGTTCTTC,CASSLGGTGYNEQFF
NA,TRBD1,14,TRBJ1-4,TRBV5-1,TGCGCCAGCAGCTTTACAGGGGGGAATGAAAAACTGTTTTTT,CASSFTGGNEKLFF
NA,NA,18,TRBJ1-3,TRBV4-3,TGCGCCAGCAGCCAAGATTTGGGAGGTTCTCACTCTGGAAACACCATATATTTT,CASSQDLGGSHSGNTIYF
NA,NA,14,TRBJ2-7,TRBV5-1,TGCGCCAGCAGCTTAGTGACTCACACCTACGAGCAGTACTTC,CASSLVTHTYEQYF
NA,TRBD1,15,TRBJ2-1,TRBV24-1,TGTGCCACCAGTGATGCAGGGGGCGGCTACAATGAGCAGTTCTTC,CATSDAGGGYNEQFF
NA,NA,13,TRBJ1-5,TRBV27,TGTGCCAGCAGAGAGAATGTCAATCAGCCCCAGCATTTT,CASRENVNQPQHF
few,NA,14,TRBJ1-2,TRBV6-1,TGTGCCAGCAGTGAAAAATTCGTGACGGGGGGCTACACCTTC,CASSEKFVTGGYTF
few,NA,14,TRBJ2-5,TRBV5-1,TGCGCCAGCGGCGTTCTAGCAGGGGAGGAGACCCAGTACTTC,CASGVLAGEETQYF
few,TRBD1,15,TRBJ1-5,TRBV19,TGTGCCAGTAGTCCCGGGACAGGGGATTTTCAGCCCCAGCATTTT,CASSPGTGDFQPQHF
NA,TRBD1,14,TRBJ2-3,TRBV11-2,TGTGCCAGCAGCTTAACAGGGGGCACAGATACGCAGTATTTT,CASSLTGGTDTQYF
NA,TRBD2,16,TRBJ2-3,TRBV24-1,TGTGCCACCATGCTACCTAGCGGGAGTACCACAGATACGCAGTATTTT,CATMLPSGSTTDTQYF
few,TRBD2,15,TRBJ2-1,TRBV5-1,TGCGCCAGCAGTCCCGGGACTAGCGACTACAATGAGCAGTTCTTC,CASSPGTSDYNEQFF
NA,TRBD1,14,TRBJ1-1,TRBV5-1,TGCGCCAGCAGCTCTGACAGGGGCCTCACTGAAGCTTTCTTT,CASSSDRGLTEAFF
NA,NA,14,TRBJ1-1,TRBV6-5,TGTGCCACCATCCAGACAGCCCACCTCACTGAAGCTTTCTTT,CATIQTAHLTEAFF
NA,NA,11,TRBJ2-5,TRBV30,TGTGCCTGGAGTCCTCAAGAGACCCAGTACTTC,CAWSPQETQYF
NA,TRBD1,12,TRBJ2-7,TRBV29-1,TGCAGCGTTCAGTGGACAGGGGACGAGCAGTACTTC,CSVQWTGDEQYF
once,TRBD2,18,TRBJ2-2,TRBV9,TGTGCCAGCAGTCACGACCCCCTAGCGGGAACGAACACCGGGGAGCTGTTTTTT,CASSHDPLAGTNTGELFF
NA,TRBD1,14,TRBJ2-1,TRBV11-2,TGTGCCAGCAGCTCCGACAGGGAAGGCAATGAGCAGTTCTTC,CASSSDREGNEQFF
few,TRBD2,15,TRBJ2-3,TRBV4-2,TGTGCCAGCAGCCAAGGCGGACTAGCGGCGGATACGCAGTATTTT,CASSQGGLAADTQYF
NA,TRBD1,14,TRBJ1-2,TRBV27,TGTGCCAGCAGTTTCGGGACAGGGAGGGGCGGCTACACCTTC,CASSFGTGRGGYTF
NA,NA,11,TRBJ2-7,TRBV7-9,TGTGCCAGCAGCTTATACGGCGAGCAGTACTTC,CASSLYGEQYF
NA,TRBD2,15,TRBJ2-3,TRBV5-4,TGTGCCAGCGTAATAGCGGGAGGGCCAGCAGATACGCAGTATTTT,CASVIAGGPADTQYF
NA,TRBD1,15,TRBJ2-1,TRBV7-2,TGTGCCAGCAGCTTAGACAGGGGAGAACACAATGAGCAGTTCTTC,CASSLDRGEHNEQFF
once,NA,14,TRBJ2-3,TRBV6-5,TGTGCCAGCAGGGCCGGGACTAGCACAGATACGCAGTATTTT,CASRAGTSTDTQYF